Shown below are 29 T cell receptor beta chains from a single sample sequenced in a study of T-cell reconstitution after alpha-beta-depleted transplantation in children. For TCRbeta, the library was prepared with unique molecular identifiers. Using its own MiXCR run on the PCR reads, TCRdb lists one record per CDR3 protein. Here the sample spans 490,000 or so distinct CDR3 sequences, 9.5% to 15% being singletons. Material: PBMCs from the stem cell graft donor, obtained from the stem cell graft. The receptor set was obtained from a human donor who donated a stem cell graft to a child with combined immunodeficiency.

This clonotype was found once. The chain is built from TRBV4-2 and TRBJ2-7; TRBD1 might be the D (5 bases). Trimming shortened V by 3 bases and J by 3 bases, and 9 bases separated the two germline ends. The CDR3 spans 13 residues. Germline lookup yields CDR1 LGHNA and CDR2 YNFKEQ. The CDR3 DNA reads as TGTGCCAGCAGCCAGGACACGAACTACGAGCAGTACTTC. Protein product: CASSQDTNYEQYF.

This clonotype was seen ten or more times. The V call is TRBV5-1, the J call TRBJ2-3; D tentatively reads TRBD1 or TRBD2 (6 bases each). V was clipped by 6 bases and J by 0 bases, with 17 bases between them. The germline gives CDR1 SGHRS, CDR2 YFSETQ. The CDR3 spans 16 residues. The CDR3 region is CASNFDQGGSTDTQYF. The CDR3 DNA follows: TGCGCCAGCAACTTCGATCAAGGGGGGAGCACAGATACGCAGTATTTT.

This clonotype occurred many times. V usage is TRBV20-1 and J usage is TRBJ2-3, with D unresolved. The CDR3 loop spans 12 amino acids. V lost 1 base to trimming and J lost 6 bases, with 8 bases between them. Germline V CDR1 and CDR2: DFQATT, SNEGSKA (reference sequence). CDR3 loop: CSARGAQDTQYF. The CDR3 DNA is TGCAGTGCTAGAGGGGCACAGGATACGCAGTATTTT.

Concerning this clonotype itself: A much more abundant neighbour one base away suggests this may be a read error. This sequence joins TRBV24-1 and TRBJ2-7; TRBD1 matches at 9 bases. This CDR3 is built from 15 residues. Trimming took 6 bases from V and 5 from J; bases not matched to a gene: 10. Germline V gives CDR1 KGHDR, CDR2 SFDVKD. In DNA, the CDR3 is TGTGCCACCAGTACCTCCGGGACAGGGCTCAACGAGCAGTACTTC. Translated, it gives CATSTSGTGLNEQYF.

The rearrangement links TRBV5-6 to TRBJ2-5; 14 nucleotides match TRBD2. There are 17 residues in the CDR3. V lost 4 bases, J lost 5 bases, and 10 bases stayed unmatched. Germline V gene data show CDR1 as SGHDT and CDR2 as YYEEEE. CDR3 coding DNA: TGTGCCAGCAGCCTCGGACTAGCGGGAGGTCTCCGGGAGACCCAGTACTTC. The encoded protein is CASSLGLAGGLRETQYF.

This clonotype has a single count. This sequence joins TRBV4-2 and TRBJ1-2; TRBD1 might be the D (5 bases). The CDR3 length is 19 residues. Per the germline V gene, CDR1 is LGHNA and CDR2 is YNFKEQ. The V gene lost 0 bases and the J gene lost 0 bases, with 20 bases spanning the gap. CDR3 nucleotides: TGTGCCAGCAGCCAAGACACCTCAACCCGGGGGGTTCCTAACTATGGCTACACCTTC. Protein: CASSQDTSTRGVPNYGYTF.

The CDR3 bases are TGTGCCAGCAGTTTACGGGAAATCAATGAGCAGTTCTTC. Residues: CASSLREINEQFF. This chain connects TRBV6-2 or TRBV6-3 to TRBJ2-1, with D perhaps TRBD2 (5 bases). V shed 4 bases and J shed 6 bases, with 10 bases lying between them. In germline, CDR1 is MNHEY, CDR2 SVGEGT. The CDR3 is 13 amino acids.

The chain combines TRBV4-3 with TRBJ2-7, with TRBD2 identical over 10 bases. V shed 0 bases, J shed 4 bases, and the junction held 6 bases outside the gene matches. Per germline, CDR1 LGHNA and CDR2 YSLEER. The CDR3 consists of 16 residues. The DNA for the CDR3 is TGCGCCAGCAGCCAAGATCAGACACTAGCGGGGTACGAGCAGTACTTC. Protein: CASSQDQTLAGYEQYF.

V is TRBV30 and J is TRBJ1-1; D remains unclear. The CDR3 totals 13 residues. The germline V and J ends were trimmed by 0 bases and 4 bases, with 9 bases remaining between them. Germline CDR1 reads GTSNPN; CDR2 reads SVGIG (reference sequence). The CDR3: CAWSVQRSTEAFF. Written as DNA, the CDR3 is TGTGCCTGGAGTGTACAGAGGAGCACTGAAGCTTTCTTT.

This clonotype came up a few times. The CDR3 region has the DNA TGTGCCTGGAGTTTAAGGGGAGAGACCCAGTACTTC. As protein: CAWSLRGETQYF. The V and J genes are TRBV30 and TRBJ2-5, with D possibly TRBD1 on 5 matching bases. CDR3 size: 12 residues. V lost 2 bases, J lost 4 bases, and 8 bases lay in between. Looked up from germline, CDR1 is GTSNPN and CDR2 is SVGIG (reference sequence). The entire variable domain, with the rest obtained from reference TRBV30 and TRBJ2-5, is as follows: SQTIHQWPATLVQPVGSPLSLECTVEGTSNPNLYWYRQAAGRGLQLLFYSVGIGQISSEVPQNLSASRPQDRQFILSSKKLLLSDSGFYLCAWSLRGETQYFGPGTRLLVL.

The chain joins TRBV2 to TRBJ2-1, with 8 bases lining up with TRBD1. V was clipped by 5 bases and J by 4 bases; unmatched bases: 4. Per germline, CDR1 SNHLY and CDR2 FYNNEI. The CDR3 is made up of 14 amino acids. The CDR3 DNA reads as TGTGCCAGCAGTCCGGGACAGGCGTACAATGAGCAGTTCTTC. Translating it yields CASSPGQAYNEQFF.

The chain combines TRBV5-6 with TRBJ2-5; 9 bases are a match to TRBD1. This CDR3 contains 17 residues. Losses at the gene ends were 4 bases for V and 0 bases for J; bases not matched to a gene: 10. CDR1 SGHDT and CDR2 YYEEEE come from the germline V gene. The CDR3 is CASSARQGVRNQETQYF. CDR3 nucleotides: TGTGCCAGCAGCGCCAGACAGGGGGTTCGCAACCAAGAGACCCAGTACTTC.

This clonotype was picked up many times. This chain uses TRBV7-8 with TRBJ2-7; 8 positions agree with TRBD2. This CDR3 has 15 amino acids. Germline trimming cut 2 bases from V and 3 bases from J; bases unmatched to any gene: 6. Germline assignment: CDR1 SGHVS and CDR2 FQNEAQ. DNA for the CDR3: TGTGCCAGCAGCTTAAGTAGACTAGCGAGCTACGAGCAGTACTTC. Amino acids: CASSLSRLASYEQYF.

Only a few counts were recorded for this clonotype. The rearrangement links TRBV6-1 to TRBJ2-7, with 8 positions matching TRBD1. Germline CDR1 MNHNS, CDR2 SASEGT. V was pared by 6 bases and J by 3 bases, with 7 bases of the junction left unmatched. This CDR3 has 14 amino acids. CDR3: CASSSDRAGYEQYF. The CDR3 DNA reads TGTGCCAGCAGCTCGGACAGGGCTGGCTACGAGCAGTACTTC.

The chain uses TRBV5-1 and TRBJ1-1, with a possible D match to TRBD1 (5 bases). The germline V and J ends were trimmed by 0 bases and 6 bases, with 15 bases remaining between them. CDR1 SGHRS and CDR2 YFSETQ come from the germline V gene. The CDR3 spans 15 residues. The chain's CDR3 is CASSLGPGAGAEAFF. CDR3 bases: TGCGCCAGCAGCTTGGGGCCCGGGGCTGGGGCTGAAGCTTTCTTT.

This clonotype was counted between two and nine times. CDR3: CASSKGLANYGYTF. For the CDR3, the DNA is TGTGCCAGCAGTAAGGGATTAGCTAACTATGGCTACACCTTC. The chain couples TRBV6-1 to TRBJ1-2; no clear D gene. The CDR3 has 14 amino acids. V dropped 5 bases and J dropped 0 bases, with 10 bases sitting between them. Germline CDR1 MNHNS, CDR2 SASEGT.

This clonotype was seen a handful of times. The chain's CDR3 is CASSPGAGRPDTGELFF. The DNA for the CDR3 is TGCGCCAGCAGCCCTGGGGCAGGCAGGCCAGACACCGGGGAGCTGTTTTTT. The genes are TRBV5-1 and TRBJ2-2; D possibly corresponds to TRBD1 (5 bases). The CDR3 spans 17 residues. The V gene lost 4 bases and the J gene lost 3 bases, with 19 bases spanning the gap. The germline CDR1 and CDR2 sequences are SGHRS and YFSETQ. Full variable domain (remainder filled in from reference TRBV5-1 and TRBJ2-2): KAGVTQTPRYLIKTRGQQVTLSCSPISGHRSVSWYQQTPGQGLQFLFEYFSETQRNKGNFPGRFSGRQFSNSRSEMNVSTLELGDSALYLCASSPGAGRPDTGELFFGEGSRLTVL.

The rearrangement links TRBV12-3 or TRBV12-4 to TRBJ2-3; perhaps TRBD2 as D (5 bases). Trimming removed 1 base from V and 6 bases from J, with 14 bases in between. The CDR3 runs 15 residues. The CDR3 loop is CASSLDPVGGDTQYF. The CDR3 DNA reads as TGTGCCAGCAGTTTAGACCCGGTAGGCGGGGATACGCAGTATTTT.

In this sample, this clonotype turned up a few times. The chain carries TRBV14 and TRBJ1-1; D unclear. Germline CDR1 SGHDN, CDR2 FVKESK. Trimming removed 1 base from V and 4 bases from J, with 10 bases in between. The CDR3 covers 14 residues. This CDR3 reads CASSQVGGRTEAFF. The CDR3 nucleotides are TGTGCCAGCAGCCAAGTTGGAGGCCGCACTGAAGCTTTCTTT.

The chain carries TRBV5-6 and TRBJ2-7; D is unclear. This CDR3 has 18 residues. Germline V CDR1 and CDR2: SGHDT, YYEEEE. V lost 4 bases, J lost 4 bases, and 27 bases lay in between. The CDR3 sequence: CASSLTSSRRRDDYEQYF. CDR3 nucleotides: TGTGCCAGCAGCCTCACCTCATCTAGAAGGAGAGATGATTACGAGCAGTACTTC.

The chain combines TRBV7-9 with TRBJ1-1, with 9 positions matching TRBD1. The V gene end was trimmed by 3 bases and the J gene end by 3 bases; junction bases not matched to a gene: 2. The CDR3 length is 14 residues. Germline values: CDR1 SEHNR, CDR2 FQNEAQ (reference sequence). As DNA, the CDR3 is TGTGCCAGCAGCTTTTGGACAGGGGACACTGAAGCTTTCTTT. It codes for CASSFWTGDTEAFF.

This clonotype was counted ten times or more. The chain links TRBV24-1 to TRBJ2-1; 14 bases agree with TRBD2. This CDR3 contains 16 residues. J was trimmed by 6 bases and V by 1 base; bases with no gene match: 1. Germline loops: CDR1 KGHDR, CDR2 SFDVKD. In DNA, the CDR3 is TGTGCCACCAGTGATTTAGGACTAGCGGGAGGCAATGAGCAGTTCTTC. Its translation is CATSDLGLAGGNEQFF.

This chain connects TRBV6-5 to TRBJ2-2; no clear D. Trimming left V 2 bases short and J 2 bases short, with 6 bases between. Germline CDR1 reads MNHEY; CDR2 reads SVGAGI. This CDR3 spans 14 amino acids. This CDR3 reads CASSYQFNTGELFF. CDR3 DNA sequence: TGTGCCAGCAGTTACCAATTCAACACCGGGGAGCTGTTTTTT.

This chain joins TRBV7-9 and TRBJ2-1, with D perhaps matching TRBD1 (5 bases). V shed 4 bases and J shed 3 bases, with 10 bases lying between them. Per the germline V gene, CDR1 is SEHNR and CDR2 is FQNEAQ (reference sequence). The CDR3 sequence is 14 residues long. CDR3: CASSSQEFYNEQFF. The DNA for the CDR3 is TGTGCCAGCAGCTCACAGGAATTCTACAATGAGCAGTTCTTC. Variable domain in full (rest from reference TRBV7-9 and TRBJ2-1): DTGVSQNPRHKITKRGQNVTFRCDPISEHNRLYWYRQTLGQGPEFLTYFQNEAQLEKSRLLSDRFSAERPKGSFSTLEIQRTEQGDSAMYLCASSSQEFYNEQFFGPGTRLTVL.

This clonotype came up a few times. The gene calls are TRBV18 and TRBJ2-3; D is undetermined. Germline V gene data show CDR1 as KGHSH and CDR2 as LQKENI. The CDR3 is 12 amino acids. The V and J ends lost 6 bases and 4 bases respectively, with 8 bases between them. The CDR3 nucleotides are TGTGCCAGCTCTAACCAGGCAGATACGCAGTATTTT. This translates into CASSNQADTQYF. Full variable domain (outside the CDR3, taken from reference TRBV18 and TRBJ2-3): NAGVMQNPRHLVRRRGQEARLRCSPMKGHSHVYWYRQLPEEGLKFMVYLQKENIIDESGMPKERFSAEFPKEGPSILRIQQVVRGDSAAYFCASSNQADTQYFGPGTRLTVL.

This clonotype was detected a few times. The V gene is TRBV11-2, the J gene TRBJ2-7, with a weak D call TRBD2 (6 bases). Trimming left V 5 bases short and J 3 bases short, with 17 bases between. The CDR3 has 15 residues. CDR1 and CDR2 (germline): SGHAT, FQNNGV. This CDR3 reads CASSPMTRLNYEQYF. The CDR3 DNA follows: TGTGCCAGCAGCCCCATGACTAGACTTAACTACGAGCAGTACTTC. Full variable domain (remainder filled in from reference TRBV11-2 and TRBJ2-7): EAGVAQSPRYKIIEKRQSVAFWCNPISGHATLYWYQQILGQGPKLLIQFQNNGVVDDSQLPKDRFSAERLKGVDSTLKIQPAKLEDSAVYLCASSPMTRLNYEQYFGPGTRLTVT.

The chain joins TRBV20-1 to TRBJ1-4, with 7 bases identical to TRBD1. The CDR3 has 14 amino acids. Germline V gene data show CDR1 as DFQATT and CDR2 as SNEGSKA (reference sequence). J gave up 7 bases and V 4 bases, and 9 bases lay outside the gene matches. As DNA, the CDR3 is TGCAGTGCTAAACCGGGACAGCCATTTGAAAAACTGTTTTTT. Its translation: CSAKPGQPFEKLFF.

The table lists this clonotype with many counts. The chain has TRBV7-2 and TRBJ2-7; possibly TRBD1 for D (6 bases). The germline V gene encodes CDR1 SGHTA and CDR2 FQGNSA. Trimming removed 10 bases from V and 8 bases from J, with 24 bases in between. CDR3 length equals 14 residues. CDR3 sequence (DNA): TGTGCCACCAGAATGCCAGGACAGCTCGCGCAGCAGTACTTC. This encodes CATRMPGQLAQQYF. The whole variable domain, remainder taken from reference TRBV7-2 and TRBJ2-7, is GAGVSQSPSNKVTEKGKDVELRCDPISGHTALYWYRQSLGQGLEFLIYFQGNSAPDKSGLPSDRFSAERTGGSVSTLTIQRTQQEDSAVYLCATRMPGQLAQQYFGPGTRLTVT.

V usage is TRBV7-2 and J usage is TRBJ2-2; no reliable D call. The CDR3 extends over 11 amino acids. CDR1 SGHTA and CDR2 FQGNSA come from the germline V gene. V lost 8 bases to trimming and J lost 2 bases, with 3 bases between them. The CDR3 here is CASDNTGELFF. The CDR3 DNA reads TGTGCCAGCGACAACACCGGGGAGCTGTTTTTT.